The 27 T cell receptor beta chains in this list originate from one sample, sequenced in a study of OX40 agonist ivuxolimab in advanced cancers. Libraries were prepared through the immunoSEQ multiplex PCR assay. TCRdb holds this immuneACCESS table with in-frame rearrangements only. Some clones are missing; in checked studies, unresolved V genes explain under half, and the rest has no known cause. This sample holds roughly 10,000 clones; more than 60% were observed only once. The top ten clonotypes cover approximately 36% of the sample. Sequenced material: CD4+ or CD8+ T cells sorted from blood, taken in a trial of the OX40 agonist ivuxolimab. The source of these receptors is an adult with an advanced solid tumor such as melanoma, head and neck, liver or kidney cancer.

The gene calls are TRBV27 and TRBJ2-7; D possibly uses TRBD1 or TRBD2 (6 bases each). The CDR3 is made up of 12 amino acids. Germline-derived CDR1 and CDR2 are MNHEY and SMNVEV (reference sequence). Trimming removed 8 bases at V and 7 bases at J, with 15 bases between. This CDR3 is CASGNREVEQYF. Here the CDR3 DNA reads TGTGCCAGCGGAAACAGGGAGGTGGAGCAGTACTTC.

The rearrangement uses TRBV7-6 and TRBJ2-2, with D possibly being TRBD1 or TRBD2 (5 bases each). CDR1 is SGHVS, CDR2 FNYEAQ, per germline. V lost 5 bases to trimming and J lost 6 bases, with 10 bases between them. CDR3 size: 13 residues. CDR3 nucleotide sequence: TGTGCCAGCAGCCACCAGGGAGCCGGGGAGCTGTTTTTT. It is translated as CASSHQGAGELFF.

The CDR3 here is CASSDGPSGPYEQYF. In nucleotides, the CDR3 is TGTGCCAGCAGTGACGGGCCTAGCGGACCCTACGAGCAGTACTTC. The rearrangement joins TRBV6-4 to TRBJ2-7; TRBD2 matches at 7 bases. V was pared by 2 bases and J by 2 bases, with 6 bases of the junction left unmatched. Germline assignment: CDR1 MRHNA and CDR2 SNTAGT. CDR3 length: 15 residues.

V gene TRBV29-1 combines with J gene TRBJ1-4; unclear D gene. The CDR3 loop spans 14 amino acids. CDR1 is SQVTM, CDR2 ANQGSEA, per germline. Trimming stripped 6 bases from V and 0 bases from J, with 11 bases between. The CDR3 loop reads CSVGPGTTNEKLFF. The CDR3 nucleotides are TGCAGCGTCGGACCCGGGACAACTAATGAAAAACTGTTTTTT.

J is TRBJ1-6 and V is TRBV7-9; TRBD1 aligns across 7 bases. There are 17 residues in the CDR3. Germline values: CDR1 SEHNR, CDR2 FQNEAQ (reference sequence). After removal of 3 bases from V and 10 bases from J, the junction contained 15 bases not matched to a gene. The CDR3 DNA reads as TGTGCCAGCAGCTTGTTCGGGGCGGACAGGTCACGATCACCCCTCCACTTT. Its protein product is CASSLFGADRSRSPLHF.

The gene calls are TRBV28 and TRBJ2-7; 15 bases fit TRBD2. The CDR3 spans 18 residues. The trim removed 4 bases at V and 5 bases at J, leaving 12 bases unmatched. The germline gives CDR1 MDHEN, CDR2 SYDVKM. CDR3 sequence reads: CASSYSSGLAGGLHEQYF. The DNA for the CDR3 is TGTGCCAGCAGTTACTCGAGTGGACTAGCGGGGGGGCTCCACGAGCAGTACTTC.

This clone has just a few counts. The chain combines TRBV9 with TRBJ2-7; 9 bases map to TRBD1. The V gene end was trimmed by 1 base and the J gene end by 1 base; junction bases not matched to a gene: 3. The CDR3 loop spans 15 amino acids. Germline CDR1 SGDLS, CDR2 YYNGEE. DNA of the CDR3: TGTGCCAGCAGCGTATCCGGGACAGGGTCCTACGAGCAGTACTTC. It translates to CASSVSGTGSYEQYF. The full variable domain, its missing parts supplied by reference TRBV9 and TRBJ2-7, is DSGVTQTPKHLITATGQRVTLRCSPRSGDLSVYWYQQSLDQGLQFLIQYYNGEERAKGNILERFSAQQFPDLHSELNLSSLELGDSALYFCASSVSGTGSYEQYFGPGTRLTVT.

The V and J genes are TRBV2 and TRBJ1-1; no clear D gene. The CDR3 length is 11 residues. In germline, CDR1 is SNHLY, CDR2 FYNNEI. The V end was cut by 1 base, the J end by 7 bases, with 4 bases between. CDR3 nucleotides: TGTGCCAGCAGTGAAGGGATTGAAGCTTTCTTT. Translated, it gives CASSEGIEAFF.

The chain uses TRBV28 and TRBJ1-1, with D possibly TRBD1 on 5 matching bases. Germline CDR1 is MDHEN and CDR2 is SYDVKM. V shed 5 bases and J shed 5 bases, with 18 bases lying between them. The CDR3 is 15 residues long. The CDR3 DNA sequence: TGTGCCAGCAGTAGGGCCCCCGAAGGGGAAACTGAAGCTTTCTTT. This gives the protein CASSRAPEGETEAFF. Complete variable domain (other parts from reference TRBV28 and TRBJ1-1): DVKVTQSSRYLVKRTGEKVFLECVQDMDHENMFWYRQDPGLGLRLIYFSYDVKMKEKGDIPEGYSVSREKKERFSLILESASTNQTSMYLCASSRAPEGETEAFFGQGTRLTVV.

V gene TRBV19 combines with J gene TRBJ2-1; D not resolved. Germline V gene lookup returns CDR1 LNHDA and CDR2 SQIVND (reference sequence). V was shortened by 11 bases and J by 5 bases, with 10 bases between the two germline ends. This CDR3 region has 11 residues. The CDR3 region has the DNA TGTGCCTCCCGGGTCGACAATGAGCAGTTCTTC. This translates into CASRVDNEQFF.

The J gene is TRBJ2-7, the V gene TRBV5-1; 8 nucleotides match TRBD2. Germline-derived CDR1 and CDR2 are SGHRS and YFSETQ. This CDR3 is built from 13 residues. J was trimmed by 5 bases and V by 4 bases; bases with no gene match: 5. This chain's CDR3 is CASSVGTRDEQYF. CDR3 coding DNA: TGCGCCAGCAGCGTCGGGACTAGGGACGAGCAGTACTTC.

Sample share makes this clone large. The chain couples TRBV6-5 to TRBJ2-5, with 9 bases identical to TRBD2. The V gene end was trimmed by 2 bases and the J gene end by 2 bases; junction bases not matched to a gene: 3. The germline V gene encodes CDR1 MNHEY and CDR2 SVGAGI. The CDR3 totals 15 residues. CDR3 sequence: CASSYILAGQETQYF. The CDR3 DNA is TGTGCCAGCAGTTACATCCTAGCGGGACAAGAGACCCAGTACTTC.

The chain joins TRBV11-3 to TRBJ2-5; 9 nucleotides align to TRBD2. V gave up 5 bases and J gave up 2 bases; unmatched junction bases: 3. The germline V gene encodes CDR1 SGHNT and CDR2 YENEEA. The CDR3 contains 14 residues. Here the CDR3 reads CASSPSGGQETQYF. The CDR3 bases are TGTGCCAGCAGCCCCAGCGGGGGGCAAGAGACCCAGTACTTC.

The chain has TRBV11-2 and TRBJ2-7; D might be TRBD2 (7 bases). Deletions cut 5 bases from V and 2 bases from J, with 16 bases between. The CDR3 length is 15 residues. Germline V gives CDR1 SGHAT, CDR2 FQNNGV. CDR3 in amino acids: CASSRGAGSTYEQYF. The CDR3 region has the DNA TGTGCCAGCAGCCGGGGGGCAGGGAGCACCTACGAGCAGTACTTC.

This clone is labeled as large. The genes are TRBV4-1 and TRBJ2-2, with 7 bases matching TRBD1. V shed 7 bases and J 5 bases; nucleotides not matched to a gene: 10. Looked up from germline, CDR1 is MGHRA and CDR2 is YSYEKL. The CDR3 is made up of 15 amino acids. This CDR3 reads CASKDRVGETGELFF. The CDR3 nucleotides are TGCGCCAGCAAAGACAGGGTGGGTGAGACCGGGGAGCTGTTTTTT.

Relative to its sample, this clone is medium-sized (0.01 to 0.1%). This chain links TRBV6-1 with TRBJ2-5, with 8 positions matching TRBD2. CDR1 is MNHNS, CDR2 SASEGT, per germline. The V segment lost 1 base and the J segment 3 bases; nucleotides outside the gene matches: 7. The CDR3 extends over 16 amino acids. The CDR3 reads CASSEGAGRGEETQYF. CDR3 DNA: TGTGCCAGCAGTGAAGGGGCGGGGCGGGGGGAAGAGACCCAGTACTTC.

This clone was seen a few times. V and J are TRBV7-2 and TRBJ2-2; D call uncertain. V dropped 2 bases and J dropped 6 bases, with 4 bases sitting between them. CDR3 length: 12 amino acids. Per the germline V gene, CDR1 is SGHTA and CDR2 is FQGNSA. CDR3 amino acids: CASSLLSGELFF. DNA for the CDR3: TGTGCCAGCAGCTTATTGTCCGGGGAGCTGTTTTTT.

V usage is TRBV2 and J usage is TRBJ2-3; no firm D call. V lost 4 bases, J lost 3 bases, and 5 bases lay in between. The germline CDR1 and CDR2 sequences are SNHLY and FYNNEI. The length of the CDR3 is 12 residues. CDR3 nucleotides: TGTGCCAGCAGTGTGACTACAGATACGCAGTATTTT. This encodes CASSVTTDTQYF.

The V and J genes are TRBV5-1 and TRBJ2-4; a weak D match, TRBD1 (5 bases). Germline CDR1 reads SGHRS; CDR2 reads YFSETQ. The CDR3 length is 15 residues. Trimming removed 4 bases at V and 3 bases at J, with 14 bases between. This chain's CDR3 is CASSAGLDGKNIQYF. CDR3 nucleotide sequence: TGCGCCAGCAGCGCAGGGCTGGACGGCAAAAACATTCAGTACTTC. Full variable domain (outside the CDR3, taken from reference TRBV5-1 and TRBJ2-4): KAGVTQTPRYLIKTRGQQVTLSCSPISGHRSVSWYQQTPGQGLQFLFEYFSETQRNKGNFPGRFSGRQFSNSRSEMNVSTLELGDSALYLCASSAGLDGKNIQYFGAGTRLSVL.

This chain links TRBV7-8 with TRBJ2-1; possible D gene TRBD2, 6 bases. Trimming took off 4 bases at V and 10 bases at J, with 20 bases between the two ends. The V gene's germline CDR1 is SGHVS and CDR2 FQNEAQ. This CDR3 is 15 amino acids long. The CDR3 sequence is CASSSYVGPGREQFF. In DNA form, the CDR3 reads TGTGCCAGCAGCTCCTACGTCGGGCCAGGGAGGGAGCAGTTCTTC.

Regarding this clone: Other DNA sequences of this sample code for an identical CDR3. This chain links TRBV6-6 with TRBJ2-5; D is unresolved. The length of the CDR3 is 13 residues. V shed 3 bases and J shed 1 base, with 6 bases lying between them. CDR1 and CDR2 (germline): MNHNY, SVGAGI (reference sequence). The CDR3, as DNA: TGTGCCAGCAGTTATCAACCCCAAGAGACCCAGTACTTC. This sequence encodes CASSYQPQETQYF.

The rearrangement joins TRBV5-8 to TRBJ2-5; 8 positions agree with TRBD1. The J call is in doubt because the DNA end fits TRBJ2-7 better. The germline V gene encodes CDR1 SGHTS and CDR2 YDEGEE. The CDR3 has 17 residues. The CDR3 DNA is TGTGCCAGCAGCTTGGATACTATAGTGACAGGGGCCTACGAGCAGTACTTC. Amino acids: CASSLDTIVTGAYEQYF.

The rearrangement uses TRBV6-4 and TRBJ2-5, with 9 positions matching TRBD1. CDR1 and CDR2 (germline): MRHNA, SNTAGT. After removal of 6 bases from V and 5 bases from J, the junction contained 7 bases not matched to a gene. This CDR3 region has 14 residues. CDR3 sequence reads: CASREQGARETQYF. The CDR3 DNA reads TGTGCCAGCAGGGAACAGGGGGCTCGGGAGACCCAGTACTTC.

The V gene is TRBV15, the J gene TRBJ2-7; 13 nucleotides agree with TRBD2. Trimming at V came to 1 base and at J to 6 bases, leaving 3 bases not matched to a gene. The germline V gene has CDR1 LNHNV and CDR2 YYDKDF (reference sequence). The CDR3 extends over 15 amino acids. The CDR3 DNA reads TGTGCCACCAGCAGAGTACTAGCGGGAGGGGCCGAGCAGTACTTC. This codes for CATSRVLAGGAEQYF.

The chain joins TRBV9 to TRBJ2-5; 14 bases match TRBD2. The CDR3 has 16 amino acids. In germline, CDR1 is SGDLS, CDR2 YYNGEE. The junction had 7 bases not matched to a gene; V was cut back by 4 bases and J by 5 bases. The CDR3 region is CASSTGTSGSGETQYF. As DNA, the CDR3 is TGTGCCAGCAGCACCGGGACTAGCGGGAGCGGGGAGACCCAGTACTTC.

The chain uses TRBV25-1 and TRBJ1-4; a possible D gene is TRBD1 (5 bases). V was clipped by 8 bases and J by 6 bases, with 25 bases between them. The CDR3 consists of 17 residues. Germline CDR1 reads MGHDK; CDR2 reads SYGVNS. The CDR3 loop is CASPPLRPGRWYEKLFF. As DNA, the CDR3 is TGTGCCAGCCCGCCGCTCCGTCCGGGGCGGTGGTATGAAAAACTGTTTTTT.

V and J are TRBV5-8 and TRBJ2-7, with D possibly matching TRBD2 (6 bases). Trimming took 4 bases from V and 6 from J, leaving 14 bases between them. This CDR3 spans 13 amino acids. The germline CDR1 and CDR2 sequences are SGHTS and YDEGEE. CDR3 sequence: CASSATSFSEQYF. Here the CDR3 DNA reads TGTGCCAGCAGCGCCACTAGCTTCTCCGAGCAGTACTTC.